This T cell receptor (beta chain) appears in the sequencing data of a study of response to subunit inactivated influenza vaccine. MiXCR, applied by TCRdb to the RT-PCR reads, yields one record per CDR3 protein. The sample comprises more than 450,000 distinct CDR3 sequences, approximately 12% of which are singletons, and roughly a tenth rests with the top ten. The CDR3 is 17 residues long. The germline V gene encodes CDR1 SGHAT and CDR2 FQNNGV. Losses at the gene ends were 2 bases for V and 3 bases for J; bases not matched to a gene: 11. Regarding the study as a whole: After each seasonal influenza vaccination, few new T cells are recruited, the authors suggested.

This clonotype was counted a few times. No antigen is known for it. This chain links TRBV11-2 with TRBJ2-3; TRBD2 matches 7 bases. The sequencing used PBMCs from blood, collected on the day of vaccination. The source of this sequence is a man aged 50-59 years who received an inactivated influenza vaccine. The CDR3 sequence: CASSLSTRGRATDTQYF. The CDR3 DNA reads as TGTGCCAGCAGCTTATCGACTAGAGGGAGGGCAACAGATACGCAGTATTTT. The complete variable domain, with remaining parts taken from reference TRBV11-2 and TRBJ2-3, reads EAGVAQSPRYKIIEKRQSVAFWCNPISGHATLYWYQQILGQGPKLLIQFQNNGVVDDSQLPKDRFSAERLKGVDSTLKIQPAKLEDSAVYLCASSLSTRGRATDTQYFGPGTRLTVL.